This T cell receptor beta chain derives from a study of T cell responses to AZD1222 COVID-19 vaccine. Study information: Pooled together were second doses at about 4 or about 12 weeks.

The assay was immunoSEQ multiplex PCR, and TCRdb's table has in-frame clones only and misses some. Of roughly 110,000 clones in the sample, 89% are singletons; the top ten hold 6.6%. The CDR3 consists of 13 residues. CDR1 is SEHNR, CDR2 FQNEAQ, per germline (reference sequence). V dropped 5 bases and J dropped 0 bases, with 7 bases sitting between them. The chain joins TRBV7-9 to TRBJ1-1; D is uncertain. The source is an adult in good health. The source was peripheral blood, collected on day 0 of AZD1222 vaccination. The CDR3 DNA follows: TGTGCCAGCAGCCAGACATTGAACACTGAAGCTTTCTTT. Amino acid sequence: CASSQTLNTEAFF.